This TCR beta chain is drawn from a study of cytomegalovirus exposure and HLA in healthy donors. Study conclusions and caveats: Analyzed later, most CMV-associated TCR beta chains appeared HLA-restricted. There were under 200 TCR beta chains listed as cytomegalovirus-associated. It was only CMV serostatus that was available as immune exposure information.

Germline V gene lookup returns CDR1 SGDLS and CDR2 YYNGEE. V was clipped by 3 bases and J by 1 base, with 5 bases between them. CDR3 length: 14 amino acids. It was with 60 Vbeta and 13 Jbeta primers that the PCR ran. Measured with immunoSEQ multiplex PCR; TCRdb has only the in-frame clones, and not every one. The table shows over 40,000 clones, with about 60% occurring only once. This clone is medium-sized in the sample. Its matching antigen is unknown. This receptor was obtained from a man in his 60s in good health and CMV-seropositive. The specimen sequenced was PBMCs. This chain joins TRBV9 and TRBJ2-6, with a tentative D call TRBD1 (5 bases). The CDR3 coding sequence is TGTGCCAGCAGCGCAGGGTCTGGGGCCAACGTCCTGACTTTC. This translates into CASSAGSGANVLTF.